This T cell receptor (beta chain) emerged from a study of T-cell reconstitution after alpha-beta-depleted transplantation in children. Study findings and constraints: Expanded clones from the graft, numbering several hundred, reportedly supplied alpha-beta T cells about two months after transplant. The main origin of T-cell counts and diversity one year after transplant was newly produced T cells.

Trimming left V 4 bases short and J 4 bases short, with 14 bases between. The germline CDR1 and CDR2 sequences are SEHNR and FQNEAQ (reference sequence). The CDR3 has 14 residues. This clonotype was seen many times. The antigen is not known. Preparation of the TCRbeta library involved a method that used unique molecular identifiers. TCRdb called the PCR reads again in MiXCR, with one record for every CDR3 protein. This sample has about 200,000 distinct CDR3 sequences; just under 6.5% occur once, and the top ten carry around 4.3%. This chain uses TRBV7-9 with TRBJ2-7; maybe TRBD1 (6 bases). This material consisted of PBMCs, taken before TCRalphabeta/CD19-depleted stem cell transplant. This receptor was identified in a girl less than two years old with combined immunodeficiency, due to receive a stem cell transplant. Here the CDR3 reads CASSSQGVWYEQYF. CDR3 coding DNA: TGTGCCAGCAGCTCACAGGGTGTGTGGTACGAGCAGTACTTC.